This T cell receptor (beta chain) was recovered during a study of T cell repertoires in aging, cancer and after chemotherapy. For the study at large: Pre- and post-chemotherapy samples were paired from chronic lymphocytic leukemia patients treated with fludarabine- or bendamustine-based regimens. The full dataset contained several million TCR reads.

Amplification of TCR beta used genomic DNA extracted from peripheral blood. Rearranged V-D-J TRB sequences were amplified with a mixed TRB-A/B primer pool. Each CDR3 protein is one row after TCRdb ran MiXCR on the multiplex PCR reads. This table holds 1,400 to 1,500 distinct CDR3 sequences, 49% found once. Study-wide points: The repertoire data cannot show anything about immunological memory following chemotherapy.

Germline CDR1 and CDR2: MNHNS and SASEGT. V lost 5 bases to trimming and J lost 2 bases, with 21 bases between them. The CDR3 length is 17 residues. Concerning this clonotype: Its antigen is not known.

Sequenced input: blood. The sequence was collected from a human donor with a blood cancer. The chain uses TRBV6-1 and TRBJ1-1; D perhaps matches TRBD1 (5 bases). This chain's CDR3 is CASSSKNTGTVNTEAFF. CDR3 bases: TGTGCCAGCAGTTCAAAAAACACCGGGACGGTTAACACTGAAGCTTTCTTT.